Included here is one TCR beta chain sequence, with context. It was with 60 Vbeta and 13 Jbeta primers that the PCR ran. Generated by immunoSEQ multiplex PCR, the TCRdb table keeps only in-frame clones and is missing some. In the table there are around 21,000 clones, over 75% of which are singletons. The data were obtained in a study of cytomegalovirus exposure and HLA in healthy donors. Study-wide background: An early data release held some 89 million unique TCRs from HLA-typed donors.

Germline lookup yields CDR1 SEHNR and CDR2 FQNEAQ (reference sequence). The CDR3 runs to 17 residues. J lost 6 bases, V lost 5 bases, and 16 bases had no gene match. Sequenced: PBMCs. The sequence was obtained from a man aged 60-69 years in good health and CMV-seronegative. The chain carries TRBV7-9 and TRBJ2-3; 8 bases agree with TRBD2. The DNA for the CDR3 is TGTGCCAGCAGCCCCGGGGGGGCGGGGGGTCTGGGTGATACGCAGTATTTT. It codes for CASSPGGAGGLGDTQYF.